Detailed here is one T cell receptor (beta chain). Its antigen remains unidentified. No much larger clone exists at a distance of one base, and base qualities are not known. The CDR3 regions of human TCRbeta chains were subjected to immunosequencing. The source study handled its data this way. TCRs in the repertoires were compared against a reference library of SARS-CoV-2-specific TCRs that had been generated with the MIRA antigen-specificity platform. Breadth meant the fraction of unique TCRs that were SARS-CoV-2-associated, whereas depth meant the fraction of total T cells that were SARS-CoV-2-associated. Using the MIRA data, each spike-specific TCR was mapped to the spike region that the TCR reacts to and placed in a CD4 or CD8 class. Log10-transformed breadth and depth values were compared by one-way ANOVA with Sidak's multiple comparisons tests. The clones in this table, taken by TCRdb from immuneACCESS, are in-frame only. Not every clone is retained; where verified, under half of the shortfall comes from an unresolved V gene, and the cause of the rest is unknown. V and J calls and clone size follow that table, whereas D and trimming were derived from the DNA. This sample is represented by about 140,000 clones; 85% to 90% of them were singletons. The ten largest account for approximately 3% of the sample.

Sample time point, as interpreted from the label and publication: about 28 days (+/-7) after the second vaccine dose. AZD1222 recipients given second doses at about 4 weeks or at about 12 weeks were pooled, since spike-specific TCR depth and breadth were not found to differ between the two schedules. Samples from vaccinated people were obtained from the UK trials COV001 and COV002, which included a single-blind randomized controlled phase 2/3 trial of AZD1222 (ChAdOx1 nCoV-19) in healthy adults. For TCRbeta chain sequencing, PBMC samples were collected from trial participants at day 0 and at day 28 after the second dose. The source of the sample is a study of T cell responses to AZD1222 COVID-19 vaccine (dated by TCRdb to the early 2020s). Study-level background: A total of over 230 trial participants underwent TCR sequencing, of whom some 210 received two doses of AZD1222 and some 25 received two doses of the MenACWY control vaccine. Enrollment into the trials was organized by age into subgroups of 18-55, 56-69 and 70-plus years, and those subgroups contained about 150, 27 and 61 TCR-sequenced participants, respectively.

Overall results and qualifications from the work: Conclusions about previously exposed vaccinees are limited, since just 6 or 7 AZD1222 recipients were seropositive for SARS-CoV-2 at baseline. Participants were mostly white British and included more females than males, and it was suggested by the authors that clonal diversity may have been underestimated. After two AZD1222 doses, both the breadth and the depth of spike-specific TCRs were significantly higher than at day 0 and than in MenACWY recipients. Because no day 14 peak-response samples were available, repertoires were characterized only after the peak T cell response. In the small 56-69-year group, the increase in depth fell short of significance, most likely because of low power. Nearly half of unique spike-specific TCRs reportedly recognized epitopes outside regions mutated in the B.1.351 and B.1.1.7 variants. The vaccine-associated CD4 TCRs covered the entire spike protein, and the dominant responses fell in regions 160-218 and 743-854.

The germline V gene sets CDR1 to KGHSH and CDR2 to LQKENI. Here V drops 1 base and J drops 1 base, and the junction holds 1 base not matched to any gene. From the cysteine through the phenylalanine, the CDR3 covers 15 amino acids. CDR3 DNA only is kept here, 45 bases in frame from base 1. Recombination linked TRBV18 to TRBJ1-1; 9 middle bases align to TRBD1. Sequenced here: peripheral blood, sampled 28 days after the second AZD1222 dose. The clonotype originates from an adult who received the AZD1222 COVID-19 vaccine. The nucleotide sequence is TGTGCCAGCTCACCACAGGGACAGGGGAACACTGAAGCTTTCTTT. This yields the protein CASSPQGQGNTEAFF.